This TCR beta chain is from a study of blood T cell repertoires in COVID-19. Study-wide background: The origin of the acute and convalescent COVID-19 samples was the United States, Italy and Spain.

The CDR3 totals 13 residues. CDR1 is WSHSY and CDR2 is SAAADI in the germline V gene. The V and J ends lost 3 bases and 9 bases respectively, with 12 bases between them. Authors' data handling: For nucleated cells, counts were estimated from reference gene primer amplification. Some clones are missing from TCRdb's copy, which holds only in-frame ones; the method was immunoSEQ multiplex PCR. The V and J calls and clone size were taken over from that table, and D and trimming were inferred from the DNA. The sample includes just under 65,000 clones, around 83% of them seen just once. The clonotype originates from a human donor in a cohort sampled during active COVID-19. The sample comprised peripheral blood. The chain couples TRBV10-2 to TRBJ2-1; no reliable D call. The CDR3 region has the DNA TGCGCCAGCAGTGAAAGCTCGAGCCTTGAGCAGTTCTTC. It encodes CASSESSSLEQFF.